Listed below are T cell receptor beta chains from one sample, sequenced in a study of blood T cell repertoires in COVID-19. Here immunoSEQ multiplex PCR was the method, and the copy in TCRdb shows in-frame clones only, minus some. This table has about 170,000 clones, about four fifths appearing once. The sample consisted of peripheral blood. The receptors were sampled from a woman at least 80 years old with acute or convalescent COVID-19. Each CDR3 is given with its conserved first and last residue. Each record gives: CDR3 DNA, CDR3 protein, clone size, D gene, J gene, CDR3 length, V gene. The D gene is left open where the match is weak. Rows may omit the clone size; those that give it use once, few, many or a size class.

DNA: TGTGCCAGCAGTGAACGCGCGGAAAGTGAAGCTTTCTTT
CDR3: CASSERAESEAFF
size: -
D: -
J: TRBJ1-1
length: 13
V: TRBV6-4

DNA: TGCGCCAGCAGCTTAGCCCCGGGTCGGGATGAGCAGTTCTTC
CDR3: CASSLAPGRDEQFF
size: many
D: -
J: TRBJ2-1
length: 14
V: TRBV5-1

DNA: TGTGCCAGCAGCTTAGGGTTGTCCGGGACTAATGAAAAACTGTTTTTT
CDR3: CASSLGLSGTNEKLFF
size: -
D: -
J: TRBJ1-4
length: 16
V: TRBV7-6

DNA: TGTGCCAGTTCCGGACAGGCGAACACCGGGGAGCTGTTTTTT
CDR3: CASSGQANTGELFF
size: -
D: TRBD1
J: TRBJ2-2
length: 14
V: TRBV19

DNA: TGTGCCAGCAGCTTGGCGGGGGTTGGAAACACCATATATTTT
CDR3: CASSLAGVGNTIYF
size: -
D: -
J: TRBJ1-3
length: 14
V: TRBV5-5

DNA: TGTGCCAGCAGCCCCTTAGCGGGGGGGCTCAACAATGAGCAGTTCTTC
CDR3: CASSPLAGGLNNEQFF
size: -
D: TRBD2
J: TRBJ2-1
length: 16
V: TRBV9

DNA: TGCAGCGCGGCATGGACAGTGAACACTGAAGCTTTCTTT
CDR3: CSAAWTVNTEAFF
size: -
D: -
J: TRBJ1-1
length: 13
V: TRBV29-1

DNA: TGTGCCAGCAGTTCCGGGAGCGGGGGACTGACCGGGGAGCTGTTTTTT
CDR3: CASSSGSGGLTGELFF
size: few
D: TRBD2
J: TRBJ2-2
length: 16
V: TRBV28

DNA: TGTGCCAGCAGCTTAGCACAGGGCTATGGCTACACCTTC
CDR3: CASSLAQGYGYTF
size: few
D: -
J: TRBJ1-2
length: 13
V: TRBV7-9

DNA: TGTGCCAGCAGAGGGGACAGGGGGTCGAACACTGAAGCTTTCTTT
CDR3: CASRGDRGSNTEAFF
size: -
D: TRBD1
J: TRBJ1-1
length: 15
V: TRBV7-2

DNA: TGTGCCTGGAGAAAGGGGACACCCTACAATGAGCAGTTCTTC
CDR3: CAWRKGTPYNEQFF
size: -
D: -
J: TRBJ2-1
length: 14
V: TRBV30

DNA: TGTGCCAGCAGTGAAGGGGGACAGGTTAGCAATCAGCCCCAGCATTTT
CDR3: CASSEGGQVSNQPQHF
size: -
D: TRBD1
J: TRBJ1-5
length: 16
V: TRBV6-1

DNA: TGTGCCAGTAGTATTGGGACAGGGGGCCTCACAGATACGCAGTATTTT
CDR3: CASSIGTGGLTDTQYF
size: -
D: TRBD1
J: TRBJ2-3
length: 16
V: TRBV19

DNA: TGTGCCAGCCGTCGGGAGCGCTCTGACAACGAGCAGTACTTC
CDR3: CASRRERSDNEQYF
size: -
D: -
J: TRBJ2-7
length: 14
V: TRBV5-4

DNA: TGTGCCAGCAGCTCCGGACTAGCGGGAGTAGGGCGGACGCAGTATTTT
CDR3: CASSSGLAGVGRTQYF
size: -
D: TRBD2
J: TRBJ2-3
length: 16
V: TRBV5-5

DNA: TGTGCCAGCAGCCCCAGGGGTATGAACACTGAAGCTTTCTTT
CDR3: CASSPRGMNTEAFF
size: -
D: -
J: TRBJ1-1
length: 14
V: TRBV5-5

DNA: TGTGCCAGCAGCCAACTGGACTGGGACACTGAAGCTTTCTTT
CDR3: CASSQLDWDTEAFF
size: few
D: -
J: TRBJ1-1
length: 14
V: TRBV3-1/TRBV3-2

DNA: TGTGCCACCAGCAGGGATAGCGGGAGAACCGGGGAGCTGTTTTTT
CDR3: CATSRDSGRTGELFF
size: -
D: TRBD2
J: TRBJ2-2
length: 15
V: TRBV15

DNA: TGTGCCAGCAGCTTAGATCGCACAGGGAATGAAAAACTGTTTTTT
CDR3: CASSLDRTGNEKLFF
size: few
D: -
J: TRBJ1-4
length: 15
V: TRBV11-2

DNA: TGTGCCAGCAGTGAAGCGATAGTTCAGGGTACCTTC
CDR3: CASSEAIVQGTF
size: -
D: -
J: TRBJ2-7
length: 12
V: TRBV2

DNA: TGCGCCAGCAGCCAGATACAGAATTCTAATGAGCAGTTCTTC
CDR3: CASSQIQNSNEQFF
size: -
D: -
J: TRBJ2-1
length: 14
V: TRBV4-1

DNA: TGTGCCAGCTCACCACGACAGGGGGGGAATGAGCAGTTCTTC
CDR3: CASSPRQGGNEQFF
size: -
D: TRBD1
J: TRBJ2-1
length: 14
V: TRBV18

DNA: TGTGCCAGCAGCTTAGGGTACAGCGGATATGGCTACACCTTC
CDR3: CASSLGYSGYGYTF
size: -
D: -
J: TRBJ1-2
length: 14
V: TRBV7-9

DNA: TGTGCCAGCAGCCCCTCCGGAGGGGGCACTGGAAACACCATATATTTT
CDR3: CASSPSGGGTGNTIYF
size: -
D: TRBD1
J: TRBJ1-3
length: 16
V: TRBV11-1

DNA: TGTGCCAGCTCGGAGGGACTGTATAATGAAAAACTGTTTTTT
CDR3: CASSEGLYNEKLFF
size: few
D: -
J: TRBJ1-4
length: 14
V: TRBV18

DNA: TGTGCCAGCAGCCCGACAGGGTACCACGAGCAGTACTTC
CDR3: CASSPTGYHEQYF
size: -
D: TRBD1
J: TRBJ2-7
length: 13
V: TRBV12-3/TRBV12-4

DNA: TGTGCCAGTAGTCGACAGGGCCGGGAGACCCAGTACTTC
CDR3: CASSRQGRETQYF
size: -
D: TRBD1
J: TRBJ2-5
length: 13
V: TRBV19

DNA: TGTGCCAGCTCACCGGTGTACAAACAGGAGCAGTACTTC
CDR3: CASSPVYKQEQYF
size: -
D: -
J: TRBJ2-7
length: 13
V: TRBV18

DNA: TGCGCCAGCAGCTTGGACAGGGTAGAGGAGACCCAGTACTTC
CDR3: CASSLDRVEETQYF
size: few
D: -
J: TRBJ2-5
length: 14
V: TRBV5-1

DNA: TGTGCCAGCTCACCGCCCCCAGGCTACGAGCAGTACTTC
CDR3: CASSPPPGYEQYF
size: -
D: -
J: TRBJ2-7
length: 13
V: TRBV18

DNA: TGTGCCAGCAGCCCGGGGACTAGCGGGATGCGCACAGATACGCAGTATTTT
CDR3: CASSPGTSGMRTDTQYF
size: -
D: TRBD2
J: TRBJ2-3
length: 17
V: TRBV7-8

DNA: TGTGCCAGCAGTCTCGGGAGGATAACTGGAAACACCATATATTTT
CDR3: CASSLGRITGNTIYF
size: -
D: -
J: TRBJ1-3
length: 15
V: TRBV6-2/TRBV6-3

DNA: TGTGCCAGCAGCACCTGGGAGAGCACAGATACGCAGTATTTT
CDR3: CASSTWESTDTQYF
size: -
D: -
J: TRBJ2-3
length: 14
V: TRBV5-4